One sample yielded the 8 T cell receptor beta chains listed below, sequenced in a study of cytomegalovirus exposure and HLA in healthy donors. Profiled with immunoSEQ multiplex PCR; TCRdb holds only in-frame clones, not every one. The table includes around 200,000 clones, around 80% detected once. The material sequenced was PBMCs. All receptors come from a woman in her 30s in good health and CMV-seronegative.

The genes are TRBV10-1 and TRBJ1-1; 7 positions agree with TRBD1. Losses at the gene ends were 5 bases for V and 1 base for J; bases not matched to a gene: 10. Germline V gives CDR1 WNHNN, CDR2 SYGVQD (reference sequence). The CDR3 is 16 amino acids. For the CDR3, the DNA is TGCGCCAGCAGTCATACCGGGACAGCGACGAACACTGAAGCTTTCTTT. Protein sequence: CASSHTGTATNTEAFF.

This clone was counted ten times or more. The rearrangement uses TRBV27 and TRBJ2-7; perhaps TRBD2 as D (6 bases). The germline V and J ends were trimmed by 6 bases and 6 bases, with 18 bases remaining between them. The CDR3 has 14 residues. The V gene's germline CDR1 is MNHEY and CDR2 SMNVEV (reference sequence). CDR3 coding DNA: TGTGCCAGCAGGGGTCTCTCGGGGCGGGGCGAGCAGTACTTC. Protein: CASRGLSGRGEQYF.

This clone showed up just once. CDR3 protein: CAISEYHRPTTNGYTF. DNA for the CDR3: TGTGCCATCAGTGAGTACCACAGGCCTACCACTAATGGCTACACCTTC. The genes are TRBV10-3 and TRBJ1-2, with D possibly being TRBD1 (5 bases). The germline V gene encodes CDR1 ENHRY and CDR2 SYGVKD. Trimming pared 1 base from V and 6 bases from J, leaving 18 bases between. The CDR3 has 16 amino acids.

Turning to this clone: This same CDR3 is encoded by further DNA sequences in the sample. The CDR3 sequence: CASSLGGYSNQPQHF. CDR3 sequence (DNA): TGTGCCAGCAGCTTAGGGGGCTATAGCAATCAGCCCCAGCATTTT. The chain joins TRBV7-9 to TRBJ1-5, with a weak D call TRBD1 (5 bases). The V and J ends lost 1 base and 0 bases respectively, with 7 bases between them. The CDR3 totals 15 residues. From germline, CDR1 is SEHNR and CDR2 FQNEAQ (reference sequence).

Here the CDR3 DNA reads TGTGCCAGCAGTTTGGGACAGGGAAGCTATGGCTACACCTTC. This gives the protein CASSLGQGSYGYTF. V is TRBV28 and J is TRBJ1-2; 9 positions agree with TRBD1. With 3 bases clipped from V and 4 bases from J, the junction kept 3 bases outside the gene matches. This CDR3 has 14 amino acids. Germline lookup yields CDR1 MDHEN and CDR2 SYDVKM.

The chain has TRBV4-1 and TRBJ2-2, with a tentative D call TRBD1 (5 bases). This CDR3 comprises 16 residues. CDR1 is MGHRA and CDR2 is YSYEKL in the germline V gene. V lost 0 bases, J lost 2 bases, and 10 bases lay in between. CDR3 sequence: CASSQDPRANTGELFF. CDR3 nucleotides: TGCGCCAGCAGCCAAGATCCCAGGGCCAACACCGGGGAGCTGTTTTTT.

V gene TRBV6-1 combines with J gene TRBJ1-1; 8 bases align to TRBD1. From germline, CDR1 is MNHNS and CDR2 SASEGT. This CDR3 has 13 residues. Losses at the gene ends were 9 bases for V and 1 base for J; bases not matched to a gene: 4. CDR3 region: CASYRGENTEAFF. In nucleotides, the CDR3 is TGTGCCAGTTACAGGGGGGAGAACACTGAAGCTTTCTTT.

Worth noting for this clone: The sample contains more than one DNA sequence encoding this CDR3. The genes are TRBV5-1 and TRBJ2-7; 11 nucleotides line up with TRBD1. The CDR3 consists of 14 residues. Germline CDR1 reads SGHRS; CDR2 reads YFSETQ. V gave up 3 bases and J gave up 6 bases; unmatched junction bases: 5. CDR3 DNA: TGCGCCAGCAGCTGGACAGGGGGCTCGGGCGAGCAGTACTTC. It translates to CASSWTGGSGEQYF.